A selection of T cell receptor beta chains follows, all from one sample in a study of blood T cell repertoires in COVID-19. Sequenced by immunoSEQ multiplex PCR; TCRdb stores in-frame clones only, minus some. The table shows around 200,000 clones, with 70% to 90% occurring only once. The specimen was peripheral blood. The receptor source for this set is a woman younger than 35 who had recovered from COVID-19. Both conserved end residues are trimmed from each CDR3.

TRBV14	TRBJ2-5	ASSQDLVETQY
TRBV6-2/TRBV6-3	TRBJ1-1	ASSLGGRTEAF
TRBV27	TRBJ1-1	ASSFGARGQGDTEAF
TRBV5-6	TRBJ2-2	ASSPGTMNTGELF
TRBV6-2/TRBV6-3	TRBJ1-1	ASSYQGYTEAF
TRBV9	TRBJ2-3	ASALAGGPDTQY
TRBV13	TRBJ2-1	ASSSSGTGGSKNYNEQF
TRBV11-2	TRBJ2-2	ASSSRTGRTGELF
TRBV9	TRBJ2-5	ASSVAHTGWEETQY
TRBV7-9	TRBJ1-3	ASSSAGGAREGY
TRBV11-2	TRBJ2-7	ASSAPDRTFYEQY
TRBV24-1	TRBJ2-2	ATSDLNGNTGELF
TRBV18	TRBJ2-7	ASSPPPVGSYEQY
TRBV29-1	TRBJ1-2	SVEDSGTSGGYGYT
TRBV11-2	TRBJ2-1	ASRPVRGRLNEQF
TRBV29-1	TRBJ1-1	SVAGMFENTEAF
TRBV6-2/TRBV6-3	TRBJ2-5	ASSGTGFRERTQY
TRBV5-6	TRBJ2-2	ASSLLRVRTGELF
TRBV6-5	TRBJ2-7	ASRTGTSGGYEQY
TRBV10-3	TRBJ1-3	AIRDEITGTGNTIY
TRBV12-3/TRBV12-4	TRBJ2-2	ASKTDTGELF
TRBV4-1	TRBJ1-2	ASSQELSRNYGYT
TRBV6-5	TRBJ1-1	ASSTRDRPPEAF
TRBV10-3	TRBJ2-3	AISEGGGQGATDTQY
TRBV28	TRBJ2-7	ASKAGALYYEQY
TRBV18	TRBJ1-1	ASSPSAGPEAF
TRBV27	TRBJ1-1	ASSFQPGTEAF
TRBV10-2	TRBJ2-5	ASTELAGTQY
TRBV5-1	TRBJ2-2	ASSPNSGRGYTGELF
TRBV7-2	TRBJ2-7	ASSLGTSGSREQY
TRBV7-6	TRBJ2-1	ASSPLAGSYNEQF
TRBV19	TRBJ1-2	ASSNPGRHLDRANGYT
TRBV7-9	TRBJ2-7	ASSLVGQNYEQY
TRBV19	TRBJ2-1	ATEGVGNEQF
TRBV6-5	TRBJ1-2	ASIGTGGNLGYT